These 21 T cell receptor beta chains were all obtained from the same sample, sequenced in a study of naive and memory T cell subsets. Both TRBC1 and TRBC2 were covered by a beta constant-region primer of two equimolar oligonucleotides. Each CDR3 protein gets one entry after TCRdb re-called the UMI-ligation and nested PCR reads with MiXCR. The table lists 32,000 or so distinct CDR3 sequences, approximately 12% of them singletons. The material sequenced was effector memory CD4+ T cells from blood. Regarding subset: effector memory, CD45RA- CD27-. All receptors come from a human donor in good health.

The sample holds many counts of this clonotype. Here the CDR3 reads CASSSRRHEQFF. Written as DNA, the CDR3 is TGTGCCAGCAGCTCCAGGCGCCATGAGCAGTTCTTC. This chain uses TRBV6-2 or TRBV6-3 with TRBJ2-1; no definite D call. The V gene lost 6 bases and the J gene lost 8 bases, with 11 bases spanning the gap. This CDR3 region has 12 residues. Per the germline V gene, CDR1 is MNHEY and CDR2 is SVGEGT.

The table lists this clonotype with a few counts. The gene calls are TRBV7-2 and TRBJ1-5; D remains unclear. V lost 5 bases and J 5 bases, leaving 10 bases between the germline ends. The CDR3 has 13 residues. CDR1 SGHTA and CDR2 FQGNSA come from the germline V gene. The CDR3 spells CASSTATYQPQHF. The CDR3 DNA reads as TGTGCCAGCAGCACAGCAACCTATCAGCCCCAGCATTTT.

The V and J genes are TRBV2 and TRBJ2-7; 8 bases match TRBD1. There are 16 residues in the CDR3. Unmatched junction bases numbered 15, after V lost 6 bases and J lost 5 bases. Germline assignment: CDR1 SNHLY and CDR2 FYNNEI. CDR3 bases: TGTGCCAGCAGAAAATTTCTGACAGGGGTGTTTAACGAGCAGTACTTC. Encoded protein: CASRKFLTGVFNEQYF. The whole variable domain, remainder taken from reference TRBV2 and TRBJ2-7, is EPEVTQTPSHQVTQMGQEVILRCVPISNHLYFYWYRQILGQKVEFLVSFYNNEISEKSEIFDDQFSVERPDGSNFTLKIRSTKLEDSAMYFCASRKFLTGVFNEQYFGPGTRLTVT.

J is TRBJ2-3 and V is TRBV6-2 or TRBV6-3; D remains ambiguous. There are 12 residues in the CDR3. The germline V gene has CDR1 MNHEY and CDR2 SVGEGT. With 5 bases removed from V and 2 bases from J, the gap between germline ends came to 5 bases. The CDR3 region has the DNA TGTGCCAGCAGTCCTCCCACAGATACGCAGTATTTT. Amino acid sequence: CASSPPTDTQYF.

This chain uses TRBV18 with TRBJ2-3, with TRBD1 matching 9 bases. The CDR3 loop spans 15 amino acids. Germline-derived CDR1 and CDR2 are KGHSH and LQKENI. J lost 3 bases, V lost 2 bases, and 3 bases had no gene match. The CDR3 protein is CASSPTGGETDTQYF. CDR3 DNA: TGTGCCAGCTCACCAACAGGGGGCGAGACAGATACGCAGTATTTT.

In its sample, this clonotype ranks as medium-sized. The rearrangement uses TRBV24-1 and TRBJ2-1; TRBD1 matches at 9 bases. CDR1 is KGHDR, CDR2 SFDVKD, per germline. Losses at the gene ends were 10 bases for V and 5 bases for J; bases not matched to a gene: 14. CDR3 length: 16 amino acids. The CDR3 nucleotides read TGTGCCACTTTCGGGGGCCCGGGACAGGGAAACAATGAGCAGTTCTTC. Protein sequence: CATFGGPGQGNNEQFF.

The rearrangement joins TRBV2 to TRBJ1-1; D possibly corresponds to TRBD1 (5 bases). CDR3 length equals 15 residues. The germline CDR1 and CDR2 sequences are SNHLY and FYNNEI. V dropped 1 base and J dropped 3 bases, with 12 bases sitting between them. The chain's CDR3 is CASSEGGTADTEAFF. CDR3 coding DNA: TGTGCCAGCAGTGAAGGGGGGACTGCCGACACTGAAGCTTTCTTT.

There are a few counts of this clonotype. The chain combines TRBV10-3 with TRBJ1-6; tentative D call: TRBD1 (6 bases). Between the trimmed V and J ends, which lost 0 bases and 7 bases, there was a span of 10 bases. Germline CDR1 is ENHRY and CDR2 is SYGVKD. CDR3 length: 15 amino acids. The CDR3 sequence is CAISESSGENSPLHF. The CDR3 DNA sequence: TGTGCCATCAGTGAGTCGTCAGGGGAGAATTCACCCCTCCACTTT.

This clonotype occurred once. No conserved phenylalanine or tryptophan ends this CDR3, so it is likely a read error. The rearrangement links TRBV13 to TRBJ2-1; TRBD2 matches at 8 bases. This CDR3 is 16 amino acids long. J was trimmed by 6 bases and V by 5 bases; bases with no gene match: 12. Per germline, CDR1 PRHDT and CDR2 FYEKMQ (reference sequence). The CDR3 sequence is CASSILREGLGNEQFL. The CDR3 bases are TGTGCCAGCAGCATCCTCCGGGAGGGCCTGGGCAATGAGCAGTTCTTA.

This clonotype was seen only a few times. The chain recombines TRBV5-1 with TRBJ2-5; a weak D match, TRBD2 (5 bases). V lost 4 bases and J lost 4, with 17 bases in between. CDR1 and CDR2 from the germline V gene are SGHRS and YFSETQ. The CDR3 length is 15 residues. The CDR3 DNA reads as TGCGCCAGCAGCAGAGACCGGGATACGAGAGAGACCCAGTACTTC. Translating gives CASSRDRDTRETQYF.

This clonotype has at least ten counts. CDR3 residues: CASSISPRQTGNTIYF. The CDR3 nucleotides are TGTGCCAGTAGTATAAGTCCCCGACAGACTGGAAACACCATATATTTT. The chain employs TRBV19 and TRBJ1-3; tentatively, D is TRBD1 (5 bases). V dropped 2 bases and J dropped 2 bases, with 13 bases sitting between them. Germline V gene data show CDR1 as LNHDA and CDR2 as SQIVND (reference sequence). The CDR3 runs 16 residues.

The chain links TRBV24-1 to TRBJ1-1, with a possible D match to TRBD1 (6 bases). The CDR3 contains 18 residues. Germline CDR1 reads KGHDR; CDR2 reads SFDVKD. The V end was cut by 4 bases, the J end by 0 bases, with 20 bases between. CDR3 nucleotide sequence: TGTGCCACCAGTGAGGCTACAGGGCAGCCCAGGATGAACACTGAAGCTTTCTTT. Its protein product is CATSEATGQPRMNTEAFF.

In its sample, this clonotype was seen a few times. The rearrangement uses TRBV9 and TRBJ2-1; TRBD2 matches 15 bases. This CDR3 has 16 amino acids. V was pared by 3 bases and J by 6 bases, with 4 bases of the junction left unmatched. Germline V gives CDR1 SGDLS, CDR2 YYNGEE. DNA for the CDR3: TGTGCCAGCAGCGCCCCGGGACTAGCGGGGGGCAATGAGCAGTTCTTC. This codes for CASSAPGLAGGNEQFF.

DNA of the CDR3: TGTGCCAGCAGTTTAGCCGGTGGGGCTAGCGGGAGGAGCAATGAGCAGTTCTTC. Protein sequence: CASSLAGGASGRSNEQFF. The chain has TRBV28 and TRBJ2-1; 11 nucleotides align to TRBD2. CDR1 and CDR2 (germline): MDHEN, SYDVKM. After removal of 2 bases from V and 6 bases from J, the junction contained 12 bases not matched to a gene. This CDR3 is built from 18 residues.

This clonotype was detected a few times. This chain uses TRBV7-9 with TRBJ2-5; TRBD1 matches 9 bases. The CDR3 runs 16 residues. J lost 4 bases, V lost 5 bases, and 11 bases had no gene match. Germline V CDR1 and CDR2: SEHNR, FQNEAQ (reference sequence). Written as DNA, the CDR3 is TGTGCCAGCAGCCCACCCTTCCGACAGGGGGGAGAGACCCAGTACTTC. Translated: CASSPPFRQGGETQYF.

This clonotype was observed at least ten times. The genes are TRBV9 and TRBJ2-7, with TRBD2 matching over 13 bases. The V gene end was trimmed by 4 bases and the J gene end by 0 bases; junction bases not matched to a gene: 4. CDR3 length: 16 residues. The germline V gene has CDR1 SGDLS and CDR2 YYNGEE. The CDR3 nucleotides read TGTGCCAGCAGCAGGGGACTAGCGGGAATCTCCTACGAGCAGTACTTC. Encoded protein: CASSRGLAGISYEQYF.

This clonotype came up many times. V gene TRBV4-1 combines with J gene TRBJ1-6, with a weak D call TRBD1 (5 bases). The CDR3 covers 15 residues. CDR1 and CDR2 from the germline V gene are MGHRA and YSYEKL. V lost 1 base to trimming and J lost 7 bases, with 11 bases between them. DNA of the CDR3: TGCGCCAGCAGCCAAGGCGGGGACTTGAATTCACCCCTCCACTTT. It translates to CASSQGGDLNSPLHF.

This clonotype showed up just a few times. J is TRBJ1-1 and V is TRBV12-3 or TRBV12-4, with a weak D call TRBD1 (5 bases). The CDR3 length is 13 residues. Trimming left V 8 bases short and J 5 bases short, with 15 bases between. The CDR3 region is CASAKGYRTEAFF. In DNA form, the CDR3 reads TGTGCCAGCGCGAAGGGGTATCGGACTGAAGCTTTCTTT.

This chain links TRBV27 with TRBJ1-5; 9 bases agree with TRBD1. The CDR3 has 13 amino acids. CDR1 and CDR2 from the germline V gene are MNHEY and SMNVEV (reference sequence). After removal of 7 bases from V and 5 bases from J, the junction contained 3 bases not matched to a gene. This CDR3 is CASMRDRDQPQHF. In nucleotides, the CDR3 is TGTGCCAGCATGAGGGACAGGGATCAGCCCCAGCATTTT.

The V gene is TRBV30, the J gene TRBJ1-2, with TRBD1 matching over 8 bases. Germline CDR1 reads GTSNPN; CDR2 reads SVGIG (reference sequence). The CDR3 spans 21 residues. The trim removed 1 base at V and 0 bases at J, leaving 22 bases unmatched. The CDR3 DNA sequence: TGTGCCTGGAGTGCCCCGGAATACCTGACAGGGGCAGGAGGAACTAACTATGGCTACACCTTC. Its protein is CAWSAPEYLTGAGGTNYGYTF.

This clonotype turned up a few times. CDR3 in DNA: TGTGCCAGCTCACCACAGACGGCTTCGAATTCACCCCTCCACTTT. Its translation: CASSPQTASNSPLHF. The chain links TRBV18 to TRBJ1-6; D is ambiguous. V lost 1 base, J lost 7 bases, and 11 bases lay in between. There are 15 residues in the CDR3. Germline lookup yields CDR1 KGHSH and CDR2 LQKENI.